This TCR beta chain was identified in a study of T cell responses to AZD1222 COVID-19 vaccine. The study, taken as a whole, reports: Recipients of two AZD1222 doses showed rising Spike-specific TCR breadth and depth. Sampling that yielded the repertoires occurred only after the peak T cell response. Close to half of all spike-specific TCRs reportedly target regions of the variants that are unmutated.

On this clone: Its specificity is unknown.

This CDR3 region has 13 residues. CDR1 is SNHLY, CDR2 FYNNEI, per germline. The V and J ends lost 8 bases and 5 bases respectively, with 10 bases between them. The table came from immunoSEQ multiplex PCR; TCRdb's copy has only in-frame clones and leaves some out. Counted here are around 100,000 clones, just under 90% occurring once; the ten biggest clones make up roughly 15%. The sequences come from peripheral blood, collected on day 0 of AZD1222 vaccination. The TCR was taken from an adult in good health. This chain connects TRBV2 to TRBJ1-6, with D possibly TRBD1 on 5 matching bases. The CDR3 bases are TGTGCCAGCTGGGGGACGGATAATTCACCCCTCCACTTT. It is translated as CASWGTDNSPLHF.